This T cell receptor (beta chain) was identified during a study of T cell repertoires in cytomegalovirus infection. Study-wide background: Based on public TCR beta signatures, there were indications of CMV infection and of a matching HLA type. Findings and limits, study-wide: It was HLA-C-restricted CMV-specific TCR beta clonotypes that dominated the response ex vivo. Adding up the frequency of public TCR beta families identified people who carried CMV plus the relevant HLA.

With 0 bases clipped from V and 1 base from J, the junction kept 6 bases outside the gene matches. From germline, CDR1 is SGHDN and CDR2 FVKESK. CDR3 length: 18 amino acids. Using its own MiXCR run on the reads, TCRdb lists one record per CDR3 protein. The sample includes 500,000 or so distinct CDR3 sequences, about 17% of them seen just once. This clonotype turned up a few times. Its antigen is currently unknown. The sample taken for sequencing was CD8+ T cells from PBMCs. The chain links TRBV14 to TRBJ2-2; 9 bases map to TRBD2. The source is a human donor in good health (CMV status not recorded). Some clones in this sample may be carry-over from other donors' samples. CDR3 DNA sequence: TGTGCCAGCAGCCAAGAGCTAGCGGGGTATTTGAACACCGGGGAGCTGTTTTTT. It is translated as CASSQELAGYLNTGELFF.